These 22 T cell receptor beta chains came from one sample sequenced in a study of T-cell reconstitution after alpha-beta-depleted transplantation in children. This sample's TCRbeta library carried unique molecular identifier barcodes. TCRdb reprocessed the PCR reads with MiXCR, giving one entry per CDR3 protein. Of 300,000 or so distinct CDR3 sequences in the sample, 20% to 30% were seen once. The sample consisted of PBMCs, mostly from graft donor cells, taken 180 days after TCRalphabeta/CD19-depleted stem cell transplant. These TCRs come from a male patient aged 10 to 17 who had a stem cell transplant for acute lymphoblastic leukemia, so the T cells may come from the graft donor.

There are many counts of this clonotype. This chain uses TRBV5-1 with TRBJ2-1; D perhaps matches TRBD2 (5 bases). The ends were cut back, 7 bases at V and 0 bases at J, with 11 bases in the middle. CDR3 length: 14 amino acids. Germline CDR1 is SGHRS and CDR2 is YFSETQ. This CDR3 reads CASVRDGSYNEQFF. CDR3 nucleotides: TGCGCCAGCGTACGGGATGGCTCCTACAATGAGCAGTTCTTC.

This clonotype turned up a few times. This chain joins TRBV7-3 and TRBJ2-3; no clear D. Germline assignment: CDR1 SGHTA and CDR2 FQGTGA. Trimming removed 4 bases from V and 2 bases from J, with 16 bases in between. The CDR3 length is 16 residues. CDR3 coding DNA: TGTGCCAGCAGCTCCTCGTTCTCGCAACCCACAGATACGCAGTATTTT. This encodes CASSSSFSQPTDTQYF.

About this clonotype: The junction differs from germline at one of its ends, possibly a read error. CDR3 coding DNA: TGCTGTGCAAAAGGGACTAGCGGGAGGCGGGGCAATGAGCAGTTCTTC. Translation: CCAKGTSGRRGNEQFF. V and J are TRBV20-1 and TRBJ2-1; TRBD2 matches 15 bases. CDR3 length: 16 residues. The germline CDR1 and CDR2 sequences are DFQATT and SNEGSKA (reference sequence).

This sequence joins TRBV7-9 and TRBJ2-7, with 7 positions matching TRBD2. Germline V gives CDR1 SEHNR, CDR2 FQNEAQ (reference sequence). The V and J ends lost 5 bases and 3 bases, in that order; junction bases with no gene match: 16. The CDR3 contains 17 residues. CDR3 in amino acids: CASSLSIRRGDYYEQYF. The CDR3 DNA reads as TGTGCCAGCAGCCTAAGTATTCGCCGGGGGGACTACTACGAGCAGTACTTC.

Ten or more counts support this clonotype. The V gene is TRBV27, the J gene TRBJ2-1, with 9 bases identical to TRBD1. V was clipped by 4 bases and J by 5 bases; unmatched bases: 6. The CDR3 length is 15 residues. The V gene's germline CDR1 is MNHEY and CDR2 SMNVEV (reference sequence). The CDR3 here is CASSWDRVIDNEQFF. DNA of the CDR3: TGTGCCAGCAGTTGGGACAGGGTAATTGACAATGAGCAGTTCTTC.

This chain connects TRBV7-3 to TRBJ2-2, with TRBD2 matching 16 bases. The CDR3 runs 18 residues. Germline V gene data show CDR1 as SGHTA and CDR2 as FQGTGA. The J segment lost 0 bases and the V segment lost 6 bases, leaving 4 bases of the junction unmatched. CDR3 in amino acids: CASRKGLAGGANTGELFF. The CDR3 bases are TGTGCCAGCAGGAAGGGACTAGCGGGAGGGGCGAACACCGGGGAGCTGTTTTTT.

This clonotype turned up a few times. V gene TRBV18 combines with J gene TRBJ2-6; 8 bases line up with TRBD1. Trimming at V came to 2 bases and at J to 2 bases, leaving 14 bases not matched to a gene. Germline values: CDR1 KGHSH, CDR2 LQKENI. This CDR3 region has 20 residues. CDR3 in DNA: TGTGCCAGCTCACCAGTGATGCAGGGGGCTAGAGTGGCTGGGGCCAACGTCCTGACTTTC. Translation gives CASSPVMQGARVAGANVLTF.

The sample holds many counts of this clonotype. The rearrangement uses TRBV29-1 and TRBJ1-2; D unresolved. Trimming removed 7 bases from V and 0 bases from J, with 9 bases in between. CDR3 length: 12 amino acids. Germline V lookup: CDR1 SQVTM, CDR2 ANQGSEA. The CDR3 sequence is CSAGLSNYGYTF. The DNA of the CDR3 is TGCAGCGCAGGCCTGTCTAACTATGGCTACACCTTC.

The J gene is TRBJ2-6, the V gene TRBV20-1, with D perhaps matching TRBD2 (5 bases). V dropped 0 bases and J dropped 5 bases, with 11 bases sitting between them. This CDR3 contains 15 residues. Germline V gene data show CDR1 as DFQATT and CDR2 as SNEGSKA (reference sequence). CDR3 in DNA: TGCAGTGCTAGAGATGAGGGTATTTGGGCCAACGTCCTGACTTTC. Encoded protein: CSARDEGIWANVLTF.

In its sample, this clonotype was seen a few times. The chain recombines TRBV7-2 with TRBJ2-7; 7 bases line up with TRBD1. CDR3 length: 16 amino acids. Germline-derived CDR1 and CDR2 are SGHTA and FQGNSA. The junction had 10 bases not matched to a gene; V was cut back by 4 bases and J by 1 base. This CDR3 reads CASSSPGQIVSYEQYF. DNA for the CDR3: TGTGCCAGCAGCTCTCCGGGACAGATAGTATCCTACGAGCAGTACTTC.

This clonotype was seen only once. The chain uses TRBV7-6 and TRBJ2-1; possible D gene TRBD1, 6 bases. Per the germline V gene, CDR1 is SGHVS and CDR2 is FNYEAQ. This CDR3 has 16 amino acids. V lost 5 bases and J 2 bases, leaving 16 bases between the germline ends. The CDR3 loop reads CASSPRVGATYNEQFF. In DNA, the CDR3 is TGTGCCAGCAGCCCCCGGGTGGGGGCGACCTACAATGAGCAGTTCTTC. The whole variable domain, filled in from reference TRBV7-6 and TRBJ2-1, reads GAGVSQSPRYKVTKRGQDVALRCDPISGHVSLYWYRQALGQGPEFLTYFNYEAQQDKSGLPNDRFSAERPEGSISTLTIQRTEQRDSAMYRCASSPRVGATYNEQFFGPGTRLTVL.

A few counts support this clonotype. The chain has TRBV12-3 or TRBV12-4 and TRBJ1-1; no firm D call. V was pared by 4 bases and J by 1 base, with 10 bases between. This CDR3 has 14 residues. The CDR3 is CASSSHAANTEAFF. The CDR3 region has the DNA TGTGCCAGCAGTTCTCACGCAGCGAACACTGAAGCTTTCTTT.

CDR3 residues: CASSQHGIWYNEQFF. The CDR3 nucleotides read TGCGCCAGCAGCCAACACGGGATATGGTACAATGAGCAGTTCTTC. The chain joins TRBV4-1 to TRBJ2-1; D possibly corresponds to TRBD2 (5 bases). Between the trimmed V and J ends, which lost 2 bases and 4 bases, there was a span of 12 bases. From germline, CDR1 is MGHRA and CDR2 YSYEKL. The CDR3 covers 15 residues.

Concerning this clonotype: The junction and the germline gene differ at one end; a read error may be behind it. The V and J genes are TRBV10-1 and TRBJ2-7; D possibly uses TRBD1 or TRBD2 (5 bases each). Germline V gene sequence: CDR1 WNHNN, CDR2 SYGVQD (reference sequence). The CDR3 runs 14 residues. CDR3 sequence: CASTSRESPYEQHF. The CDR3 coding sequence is TGCGCCAGCACTTCCAGGGAGTCCCCCTACGAGCAGCACTTC.

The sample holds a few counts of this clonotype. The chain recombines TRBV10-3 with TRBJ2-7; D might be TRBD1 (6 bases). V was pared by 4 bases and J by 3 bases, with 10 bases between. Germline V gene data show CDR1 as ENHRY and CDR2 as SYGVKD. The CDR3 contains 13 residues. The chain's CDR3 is CAISGHRDYEQYF. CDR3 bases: TGTGCCATCAGTGGCCACAGGGACTACGAGCAGTACTTC.

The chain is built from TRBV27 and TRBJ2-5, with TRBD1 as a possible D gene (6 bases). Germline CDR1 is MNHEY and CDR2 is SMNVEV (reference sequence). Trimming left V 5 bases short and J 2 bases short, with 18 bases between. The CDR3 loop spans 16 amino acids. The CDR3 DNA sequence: TGTGCCAGCAGTCCTTTCCGAGACAGGTCTCAAGAGACCCAGTACTTC. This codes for CASSPFRDRSQETQYF.

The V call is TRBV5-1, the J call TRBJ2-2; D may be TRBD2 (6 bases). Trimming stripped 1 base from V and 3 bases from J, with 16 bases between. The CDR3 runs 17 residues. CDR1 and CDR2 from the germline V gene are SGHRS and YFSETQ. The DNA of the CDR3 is TGCGCCAGCAGCTTGACCCTAGCGTCCCAATACACCGGGGAGCTGTTTTTT. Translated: CASSLTLASQYTGELFF.

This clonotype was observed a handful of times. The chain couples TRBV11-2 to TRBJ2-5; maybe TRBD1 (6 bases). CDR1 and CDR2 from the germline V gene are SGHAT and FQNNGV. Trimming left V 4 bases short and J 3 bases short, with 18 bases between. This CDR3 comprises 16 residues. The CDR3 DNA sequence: TGTGCCAGCAGCTACGGGACCAGGGGCGCTAAAGAGACCCAGTACTTC. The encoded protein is CASSYGTRGAKETQYF.

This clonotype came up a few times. CDR3 amino acids: CASSLGDPNYEQYF. CDR3 coding DNA: TGTGCCAGCAGTTTAGGGGACCCCAACTACGAGCAGTACTTC. The chain has TRBV28 and TRBJ2-7; the D gene could be TRBD1 or TRBD2 (5 bases each). The length of the CDR3 is 14 residues. The V end was cut by 2 bases, the J end by 3 bases, with 11 bases between. Per germline, CDR1 MDHEN and CDR2 SYDVKM.

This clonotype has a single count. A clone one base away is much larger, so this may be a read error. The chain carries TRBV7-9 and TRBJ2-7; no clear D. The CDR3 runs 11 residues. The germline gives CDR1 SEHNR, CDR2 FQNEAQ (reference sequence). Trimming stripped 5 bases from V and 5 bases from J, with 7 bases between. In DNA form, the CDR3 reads TGTGCCAGCAGCCCCCTCGACGAGCAGTACTTC. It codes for CASSPLDEQYF. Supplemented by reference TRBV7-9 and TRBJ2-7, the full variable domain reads DTGVSQNPRHKITKRGQNVTFRCDPISEHNRLYWYRQTLGQGPEFLTYFQNEAQLEKSRLLSDRFSAERPKGSFSTLEIQRTEQGDSAMYLCASSPLDEQYFGPGTRLTVT.

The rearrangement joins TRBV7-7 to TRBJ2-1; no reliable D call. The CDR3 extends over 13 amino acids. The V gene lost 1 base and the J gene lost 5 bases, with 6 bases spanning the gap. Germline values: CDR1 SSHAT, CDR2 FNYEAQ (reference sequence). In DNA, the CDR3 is TGTGCCAGCAGCTTAGTCCCCCACAATGAGCAGTTCTTC. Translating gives CASSLVPHNEQFF.

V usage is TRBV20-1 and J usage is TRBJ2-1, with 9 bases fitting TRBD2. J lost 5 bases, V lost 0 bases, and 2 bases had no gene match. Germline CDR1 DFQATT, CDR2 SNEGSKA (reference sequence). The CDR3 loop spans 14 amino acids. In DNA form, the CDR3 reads TGCAGTGCTAGAGATAGCGGGGGCCACAATGAGCAGTTCTTC. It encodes CSARDSGGHNEQFF.